These 3 T cell receptor beta chains were sequenced from one sample in a study of preoperative IRX-2 immunotherapy in early breast cancer. Noted treatment: preoperative locoregional IRX-2 cytokine immunotherapy. Clones were sequenced by immunoSEQ multiplex PCR, and TCRdb holds only the in-frame ones, with some missing. The table has approximately 27,000 clones, roughly 77% seen once. The material sequenced was lymph node tissue, taken after IRX-2 immunotherapy. The source is a human donor with breast cancer.

This clone has a handful of counts. The V and J genes are TRBV6-8 and TRBJ1-1; D ambiguous. Looked up from germline, CDR1 is MNHGY and CDR2 is SAAAGT. Trimming removed 10 bases from V and 0 bases from J, with 12 bases in between. The CDR3 covers 13 residues. CDR3 DNA sequence: TGTGCCACGGGTGCTCAGTTGAACACTGAAGCTTTCTTT. As protein: CATGAQLNTEAFF.

V gene TRBV19 combines with J gene TRBJ2-2; 13 nucleotides agree with TRBD2. The germline CDR1 and CDR2 sequences are LNHDA and SQIVND (reference sequence). After removal of 1 base from V and 9 bases from J, the junction contained 5 bases not matched to a gene. The CDR3 spans 16 residues. CDR3 coding DNA: TGTGCCAGTAGTATAGCACTAGCGGGGGGGCGCAGGGAGCTGTTTTTT. Translated: CASSIALAGGRRELFF.

In its sample, this clone was seen once. This chain uses TRBV29-1 with TRBJ2-1, with 8 bases that match TRBD2. Per the germline V gene, CDR1 is SQVTM and CDR2 is ANQGSEA. V lost 4 bases and J lost 8; bases outside the gene matches: 13. The CDR3 extends over 15 amino acids. CDR3 residues: CSVVGLRGDFDEQFF. CDR3 nucleotide sequence: TGCAGCGTTGTAGGGTTGCGGGGGGACTTCGATGAGCAGTTCTTC.